This T cell receptor (beta chain) was captured by sequencing in a study of blood T cell repertoires in COVID-19. Study in general: The cDNA or gDNA used as material had been derived from T cells, B-cell-depleted T cells, or PBMCs.

The CDR3 contains 16 residues. Germline V gives CDR1 MDHEN, CDR2 SYDVKM. V was pared by 5 bases and J by 7 bases, with 13 bases of the junction left unmatched. Clones were read by immunoSEQ multiplex PCR, and TCRdb kept only the in-frame ones, dropping some. The data show about 140,000 clones, around 80% seen once. This chain links TRBV28 with TRBJ1-4, with 7 nucleotides matching TRBD1. The TCR originated in a man aged 60 to 75 with acute or convalescent COVID-19. Sample: peripheral blood. CDR3 sequence: CASSLYQGDYGEKLFF. The CDR3 DNA reads TGTGCCAGCAGTCTGTACCAGGGGGATTATGGTGAAAAACTGTTTTTT.